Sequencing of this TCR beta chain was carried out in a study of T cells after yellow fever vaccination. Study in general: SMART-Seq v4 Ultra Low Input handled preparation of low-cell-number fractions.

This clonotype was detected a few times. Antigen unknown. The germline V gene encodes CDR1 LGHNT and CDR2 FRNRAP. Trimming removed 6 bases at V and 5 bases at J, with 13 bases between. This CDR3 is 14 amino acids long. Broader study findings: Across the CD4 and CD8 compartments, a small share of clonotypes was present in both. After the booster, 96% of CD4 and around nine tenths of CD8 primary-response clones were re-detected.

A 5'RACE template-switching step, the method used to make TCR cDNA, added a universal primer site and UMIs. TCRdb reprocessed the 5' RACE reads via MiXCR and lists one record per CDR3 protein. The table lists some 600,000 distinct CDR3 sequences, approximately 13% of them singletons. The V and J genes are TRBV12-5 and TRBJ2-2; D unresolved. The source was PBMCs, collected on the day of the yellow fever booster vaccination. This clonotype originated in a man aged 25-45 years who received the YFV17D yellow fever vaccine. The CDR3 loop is CASGIQIGTGELFF. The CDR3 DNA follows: TGTGCTAGTGGCATTCAGATCGGGACCGGGGAGCTGTTTTTT.